The 19 T cell receptor beta chains given below trace back to one sample, sequenced in a study of T cell repertoires in cytomegalovirus infection. TCRdb independently ran MiXCR on the reads; one entry per CDR3 protein. The data show 150,000 or so distinct CDR3 sequences, with about 6% seen just once and 15% to 20% held by the top ten. The sample consisted of PBMCs. The receptor source for this set is a human donor in good health (CMV status not recorded). Some clones in this sample may be carry-over from other donors' samples.

This clonotype was seen more than once but under ten times. This chain uses TRBV6-6 with TRBJ2-2, with D perhaps matching TRBD1 or TRBD2 (5 bases each). Germline V CDR1 and CDR2: MNHNY, SVGAGI (reference sequence). Trimming cost V 4 bases and J 2 bases, with 11 bases left between them. The CDR3 covers 15 residues. Written as DNA, the CDR3 is TGTGCCAGCAGTTCTTACAGGACTAACACCGGGGAGCTGTTTTTT. This translates into CASSSYRTNTGELFF.

The rearrangement joins TRBV28 to TRBJ1-5, with D perhaps TRBD1 (5 bases). V shed 7 bases and J shed 3 bases, with 13 bases lying between them. This CDR3 has 14 amino acids. The germline V gene encodes CDR1 MDHEN and CDR2 SYDVKM. CDR3 amino acids: CASTGRQINQPQHF. The CDR3 DNA follows: TGTGCCAGCACTGGTCGACAGATCAATCAGCCCCAGCATTTT.

In this sample, this clonotype turned up many times. The CDR3 DNA is TGTGCCAGTAGTATATCCTCCGGGGGTTCTGGGGCCAACGTCCTGACTTTC. This translates into CASSISSGGSGANVLTF. The rearrangement joins TRBV19 to TRBJ2-6; perhaps TRBD2 as D (6 bases). Deletions cut 2 bases from V and 1 base from J, with 12 bases between. The CDR3 has 17 residues. Germline V lookup: CDR1 LNHDA, CDR2 SQIVND (reference sequence).

This clonotype counts as medium-sized. The rearrangement links TRBV7-2 to TRBJ2-1; D is possibly TRBD2 (5 bases). Between the trimmed V and J ends, which lost 1 base and 8 bases, there was a span of 12 bases. The CDR3 has 14 amino acids. Germline CDR1 SGHTA, CDR2 FQGNSA. For the CDR3, the DNA is TGTGCCAGCAGCTTAGGAGGGAACAGCGATGAGCAGTTCTTC. Amino acids: CASSLGGNSDEQFF. Combining the CDR3 with reference TRBV7-2 and TRBJ2-1 gives the whole variable domain GAGVSQSPSNKVTEKGKDVELRCDPISGHTALYWYRQSLGQGLEFLIYFQGNSAPDKSGLPSDRFSAERTGGSVSTLTIQRTQQEDSAVYLCASSLGGNSDEQFFGPGTRLTVL.

This clonotype has a handful of counts. The rearrangement uses TRBV29-1 and TRBJ1-2; no firm D call. Germline assignment: CDR1 SQVTM and CDR2 ANQGSEA. The CDR3 consists of 11 residues. Deletions cut 4 bases from V and 7 bases from J, with 10 bases between. CDR3 coding DNA: TGCAGCGTTGGAGGGTACGGTGGCTACACCTTC. Its translation is CSVGGYGGYTF.

This clonotype came up a few times. The gene calls are TRBV28 and TRBJ2-5; 10 bases agree with TRBD2. The CDR3 sequence is 20 residues long. The V gene end was trimmed by 3 bases and the J gene end by 5 bases; junction bases not matched to a gene: 21. CDR1 is MDHEN, CDR2 SYDVKM, per germline. The CDR3 spells CASSFQGLASGSILRETQYF. CDR3 bases: TGTGCCAGCAGTTTTCAAGGATTGGCTAGCGGGAGCATCCTCCGGGAGACCCAGTACTTC. Filled out from reference TRBV28 and TRBJ2-5, the complete variable domain reads DVKVTQSSRYLVKRTGEKVFLECVQDMDHENMFWYRQDPGLGLRLIYFSYDVKMKEKGDIPEGYSVSREKKERFSLILESASTNQTSMYLCASSFQGLASGSILRETQYFGPGTRLLVL.

This clonotype was detected ten times or more. The V call is TRBV11-2, the J call TRBJ2-5; D is perhaps TRBD1 (5 bases). Trimming stripped 3 bases from V and 3 bases from J, with 8 bases between. The CDR3 extends over 13 amino acids. CDR1 and CDR2 from the germline V gene are SGHAT and FQNNGV. DNA for the CDR3: TGTGCCAGCAGCTTTGGCAGGGAAGAGACCCAGTACTTC. This sequence encodes CASSFGREETQYF. The variable domain in full, completed from reference TRBV11-2 and TRBJ2-5, reads EAGVAQSPRYKIIEKRQSVAFWCNPISGHATLYWYQQILGQGPKLLIQFQNNGVVDDSQLPKDRFSAERLKGVDSTLKIQPAKLEDSAVYLCASSFGREETQYFGPGTRLLVL.

Ten or more counts support this clonotype. The V and J genes are TRBV7-2 and TRBJ1-1; D is uncertain. The CDR3 is 13 amino acids. The germline V gene has CDR1 SGHTA and CDR2 FQGNSA. V lost 10 bases, J lost 2 bases, and 14 bases lay in between. The CDR3, as DNA: TGTGCCACCCTAAACAGCATAAACACTGAAGCTTTCTTT. It is translated as CATLNSINTEAFF.

This clonotype has only a few counts. The J gene is TRBJ2-1, the V gene TRBV24-1; 10 bases fit TRBD1. Losses at the gene ends were 2 bases for V and 4 bases for J; bases not matched to a gene: 1. The CDR3 totals 15 residues. Germline V gene sequence: CDR1 KGHDR, CDR2 SFDVKD. CDR3 sequence reads: CATSDSGQGYNEQFF. The CDR3 region has the DNA TGTGCCACCAGTGATTCGGGACAGGGGTACAATGAGCAGTTCTTC.

V usage is TRBV7-2 and J usage is TRBJ1-1; 7 bases align to TRBD1. Germline CDR1 and CDR2: SGHTA and FQGNSA. This CDR3 region has 15 residues. Trimming took 5 bases from V and 1 from J; bases not matched to a gene: 7. In nucleotides, the CDR3 is TGTGCCAGCAGCCCTTTAGGGACAGCGAACACTGAAGCTTTCTTT. Protein sequence: CASSPLGTANTEAFF.

This clonotype was counted at least ten times. V is TRBV5-1 and J is TRBJ2-5; D perhaps matches TRBD2 (6 bases). V lost 2 bases and J 3 bases, leaving 8 bases between the germline ends. Germline CDR1 and CDR2: SGHRS and YFSETQ. The CDR3 sequence is 13 residues long. In DNA, the CDR3 is TGCGCCAGCAGCTTAGGACTAAAAGAGACCCAGTACTTC. Translation gives CASSLGLKETQYF.

At least ten counts were recorded for this clonotype. The chain uses TRBV7-9 and TRBJ2-5, with 7 nucleotides matching TRBD1. The CDR3 sequence is 14 residues long. The trim removed 5 bases at V and 1 base at J, leaving 4 bases unmatched. Germline assignment: CDR1 SEHNR and CDR2 FQNEAQ (reference sequence). The CDR3 reads CASSQGQIQETQYF. The CDR3 DNA follows: TGTGCCAGCAGCCAGGGACAGATCCAAGAGACCCAGTACTTC.

This clonotype was detected many times. The chain joins TRBV28 to TRBJ1-5, with D uncertain. Trimming left V 6 bases short and J 7 bases short, with 10 bases between. The CDR3 loop spans 12 amino acids. CDR1 MDHEN and CDR2 SYDVKM come from the germline V gene. The CDR3 region has the DNA TGTGCCAGCAGAATTGTGGACCAGCCCCAGCATTTT. Translation: CASRIVDQPQHF. Variable domain in full (rest from reference TRBV28 and TRBJ1-5): DVKVTQSSRYLVKRTGEKVFLECVQDMDHENMFWYRQDPGLGLRLIYFSYDVKMKEKGDIPEGYSVSREKKERFSLILESASTNQTSMYLCASRIVDQPQHFGDGTRLSIL.

CDR3 region: CSARDLKAGRPYEQYF. CDR3 nucleotides: TGCAGTGCTAGAGATCTTAAAGCGGGGAGACCCTACGAGCAGTACTTC. The chain uses TRBV20-1 and TRBJ2-7; TRBD2 matches at 7 bases. The CDR3 runs 16 residues. Per the germline V gene, CDR1 is DFQATT and CDR2 is SNEGSKA (reference sequence). V gave up 0 bases and J gave up 2 bases; unmatched junction bases: 10.

This clonotype came up many times. The gene calls are TRBV7-2 and TRBJ2-7; D is perhaps TRBD1 or TRBD2 (5 bases each). Germline loops: CDR1 SGHTA, CDR2 FQGNSA. V shed 3 bases and J shed 1 base, with 7 bases lying between them. This CDR3 is 13 amino acids long. Written as DNA, the CDR3 is TGTGCCAGCAGCTTCGGGGCTTCCTACGAGCAGTACTTC. This encodes CASSFGASYEQYF.

This clonotype was detected ten times or more. The chain recombines TRBV7-6 with TRBJ2-1, with D perhaps matching TRBD2 (7 bases). The CDR3 consists of 17 residues. Germline values: CDR1 SGHVS, CDR2 FNYEAQ. Trimming left V 2 bases short and J 6 bases short, with 20 bases between. CDR3 amino acids: CASSLSPPGGGGNEQFF. CDR3 bases: TGTGCCAGCAGCTTAAGTCCGCCCGGGGGAGGGGGCAATGAGCAGTTCTTC. Variable domain in full (rest from reference TRBV7-6 and TRBJ2-1): GAGVSQSPRYKVTKRGQDVALRCDPISGHVSLYWYRQALGQGPEFLTYFNYEAQQDKSGLPNDRFSAERPEGSISTLTIQRTEQRDSAMYRCASSLSPPGGGGNEQFFGPGTRLTVL.

This clonotype appeared many times. The chain links TRBV7-6 to TRBJ2-1; 7 nucleotides match TRBD2. CDR1 and CDR2 (germline): SGHVS, FNYEAQ. This CDR3 has 12 residues. After removal of 4 bases from V and 10 bases from J, the junction contained 4 bases not matched to a gene. The CDR3 loop is CASSSRGEEQFF. DNA of the CDR3: TGTGCCAGCAGCTCCCGGGGGGAGGAGCAGTTCTTC.

The V call is TRBV2, the J call TRBJ2-2; D unclear. This CDR3 has 12 residues. Trimming took 7 bases from V and 0 from J, leaving 3 bases between them. Germline-derived CDR1 and CDR2 are SNHLY and FYNNEI. In DNA form, the CDR3 reads TGTGCCAGCAATCCGAACACCGGGGAGCTGTTTTTT. Its translation: CASNPNTGELFF.

This clonotype has at least ten counts. The chain carries TRBV11-1 and TRBJ2-5; no clear D gene. The V gene's germline CDR1 is SGHAT and CDR2 FQDESV (reference sequence). This CDR3 contains 11 residues. V lost 5 bases and J lost 5, with 6 bases in between. DNA for the CDR3: TGTGCCAGCAGCCAACACGAGACCCAGTACTTC. Its protein is CASSQHETQYF.